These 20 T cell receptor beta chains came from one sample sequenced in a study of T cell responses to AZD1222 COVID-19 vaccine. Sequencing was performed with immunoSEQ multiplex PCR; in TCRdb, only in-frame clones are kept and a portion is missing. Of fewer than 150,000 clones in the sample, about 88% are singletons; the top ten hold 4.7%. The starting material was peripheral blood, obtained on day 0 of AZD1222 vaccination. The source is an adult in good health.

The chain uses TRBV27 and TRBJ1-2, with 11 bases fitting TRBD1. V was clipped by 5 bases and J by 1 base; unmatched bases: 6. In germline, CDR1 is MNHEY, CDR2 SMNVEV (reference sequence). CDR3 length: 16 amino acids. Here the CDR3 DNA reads TGTGCCAGCAGTATACGGACAGGGGGCCTTAACTATGGCTACACCTTC. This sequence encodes CASSIRTGGLNYGYTF.

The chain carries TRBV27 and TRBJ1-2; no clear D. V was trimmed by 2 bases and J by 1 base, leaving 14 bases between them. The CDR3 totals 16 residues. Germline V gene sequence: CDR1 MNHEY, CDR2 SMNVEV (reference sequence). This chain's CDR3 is CASSLRASGNNYGYTF. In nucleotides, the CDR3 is TGTGCCAGCAGTTTACGGGCGTCAGGAAATAACTATGGCTACACCTTC.

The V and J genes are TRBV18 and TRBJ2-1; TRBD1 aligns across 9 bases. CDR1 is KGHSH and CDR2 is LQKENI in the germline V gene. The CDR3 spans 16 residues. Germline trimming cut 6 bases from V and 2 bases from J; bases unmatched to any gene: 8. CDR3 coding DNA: TGTGCCAGCTCCCGAACAGGGGGCCAGACCTACAATGAGCAGTTCTTC. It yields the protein CASSRTGGQTYNEQFF.

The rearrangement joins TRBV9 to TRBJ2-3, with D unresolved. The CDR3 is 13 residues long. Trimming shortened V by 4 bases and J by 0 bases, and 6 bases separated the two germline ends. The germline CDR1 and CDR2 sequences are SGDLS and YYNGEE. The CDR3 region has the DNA TGTGCCAGCAGCCCGGACAGCACAGATACGCAGTATTTT. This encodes CASSPDSTDTQYF.

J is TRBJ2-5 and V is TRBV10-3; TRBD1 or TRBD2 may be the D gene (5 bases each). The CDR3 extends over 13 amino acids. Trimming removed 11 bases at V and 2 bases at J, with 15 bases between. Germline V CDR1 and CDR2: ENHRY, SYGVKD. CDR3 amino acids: CAATGPLQETQYF. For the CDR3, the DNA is TGTGCCGCGACGGGGCCCCTACAAGAGACCCAGTACTTC.

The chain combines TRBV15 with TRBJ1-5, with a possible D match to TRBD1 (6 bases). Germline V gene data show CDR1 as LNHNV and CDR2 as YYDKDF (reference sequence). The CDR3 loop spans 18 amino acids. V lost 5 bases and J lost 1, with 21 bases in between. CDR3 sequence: CATSQFGGARGSNQPQHF. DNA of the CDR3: TGTGCCACCAGCCAATTCGGGGGGGCCCGAGGAAGCAATCAGCCCCAGCATTTT. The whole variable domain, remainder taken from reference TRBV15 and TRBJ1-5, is DAMVIQNPRYQVTQFGKPVTLSCSQTLNHNVMYWYQQKSSQAPKLLFHYYDKDFNNEADTPDNFQSRRPNTSFCFLDIRSPGLGDTAMYLCATSQFGGARGSNQPQHFGDGTRLSIL.

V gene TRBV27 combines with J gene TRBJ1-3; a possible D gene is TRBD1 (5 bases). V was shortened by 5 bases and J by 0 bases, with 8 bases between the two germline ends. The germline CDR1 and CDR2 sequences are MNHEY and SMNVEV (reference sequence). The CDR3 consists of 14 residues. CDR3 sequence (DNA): TGTGCCAGCAGTCAAAGGGGCTCTGGAAACACCATATATTTT. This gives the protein CASSQRGSGNTIYF.

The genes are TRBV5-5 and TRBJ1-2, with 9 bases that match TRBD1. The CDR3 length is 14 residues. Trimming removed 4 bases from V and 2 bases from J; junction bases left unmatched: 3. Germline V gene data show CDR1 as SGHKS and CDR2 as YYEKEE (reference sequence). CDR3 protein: CASSPGQGNYGYTF. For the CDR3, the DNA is TGTGCCAGCAGCCCGGGACAGGGAAACTATGGCTACACCTTC.

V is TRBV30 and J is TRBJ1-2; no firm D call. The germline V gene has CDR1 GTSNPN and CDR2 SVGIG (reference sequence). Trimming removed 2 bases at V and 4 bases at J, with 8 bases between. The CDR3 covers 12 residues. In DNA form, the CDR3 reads TGTGCCTGGAGTTCGTCCGGCTATGGCTACACCTTC. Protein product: CAWSSSGYGYTF.

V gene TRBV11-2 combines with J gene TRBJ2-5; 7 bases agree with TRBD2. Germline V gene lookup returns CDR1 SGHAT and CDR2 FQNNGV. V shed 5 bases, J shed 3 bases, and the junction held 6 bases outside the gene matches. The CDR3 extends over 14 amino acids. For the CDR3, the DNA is TGTGCCAGCAGCGGGGGGGGAAGAAAAGAGACCCAGTACTTC. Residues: CASSGGGRKETQYF.

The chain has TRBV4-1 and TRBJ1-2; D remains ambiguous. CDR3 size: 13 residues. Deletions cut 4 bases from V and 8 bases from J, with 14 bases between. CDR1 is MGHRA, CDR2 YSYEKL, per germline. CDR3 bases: TGCGCCAGCAGCCCGAGACAAGCGGGCGGCTACACCTTC. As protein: CASSPRQAGGYTF.

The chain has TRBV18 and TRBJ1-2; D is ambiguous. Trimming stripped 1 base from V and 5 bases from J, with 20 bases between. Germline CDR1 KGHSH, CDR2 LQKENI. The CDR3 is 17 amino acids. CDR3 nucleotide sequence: TGTGCCAGCTCACCACTGTCGTCCTCCCGGGTCCTGTATGGCTACACCTTC. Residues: CASSPLSSSRVLYGYTF.

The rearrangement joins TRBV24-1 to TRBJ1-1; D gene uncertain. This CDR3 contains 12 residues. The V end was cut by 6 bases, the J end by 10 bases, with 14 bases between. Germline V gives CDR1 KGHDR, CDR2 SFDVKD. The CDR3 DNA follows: TGTGCCACCAGTCTTCGTCGGAGTAGAGCTTTCTTT. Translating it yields CATSLRRSRAFF.

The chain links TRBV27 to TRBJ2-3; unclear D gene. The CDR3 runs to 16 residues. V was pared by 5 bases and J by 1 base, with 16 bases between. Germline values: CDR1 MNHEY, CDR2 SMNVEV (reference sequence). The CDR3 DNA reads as TGTGCCAGCAGTCCTGACCCATACTGGGGCACAGATACGCAGTATTTT. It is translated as CASSPDPYWGTDTQYF.

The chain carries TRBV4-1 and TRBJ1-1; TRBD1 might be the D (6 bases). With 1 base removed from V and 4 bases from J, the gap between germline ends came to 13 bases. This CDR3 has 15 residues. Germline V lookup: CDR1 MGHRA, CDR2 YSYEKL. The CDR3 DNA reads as TGCGCCAGCAGCCAAGCTGCACAGGGTGGCACTGAAGCTTTCTTT. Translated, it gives CASSQAAQGGTEAFF.

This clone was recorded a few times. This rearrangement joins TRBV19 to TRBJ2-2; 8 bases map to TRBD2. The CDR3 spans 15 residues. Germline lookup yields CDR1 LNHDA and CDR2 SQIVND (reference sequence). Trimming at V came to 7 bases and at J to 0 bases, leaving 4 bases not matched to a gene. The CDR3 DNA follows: TGTGCCAGTACATTGACTAGCGCGAACACCGGGGAGCTGTTTTTT. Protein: CASTLTSANTGELFF.

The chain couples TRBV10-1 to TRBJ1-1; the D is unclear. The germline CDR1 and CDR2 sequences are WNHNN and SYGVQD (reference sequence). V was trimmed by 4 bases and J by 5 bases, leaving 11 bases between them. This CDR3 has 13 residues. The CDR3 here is CASSATWVTEAFF. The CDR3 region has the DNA TGCGCCAGCAGTGCGACCTGGGTGACTGAAGCTTTCTTT.

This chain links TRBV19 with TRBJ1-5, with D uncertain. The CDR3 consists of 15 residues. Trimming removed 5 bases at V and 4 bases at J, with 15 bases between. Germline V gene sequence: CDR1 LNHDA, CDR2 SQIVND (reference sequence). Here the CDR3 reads CASSLGFRPNQPQHF. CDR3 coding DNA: TGTGCCAGTAGTCTGGGGTTTCGGCCTAATCAGCCCCAGCATTTT. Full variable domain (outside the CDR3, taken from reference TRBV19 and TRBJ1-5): DGGITQSPKYLFRKEGQNVTLSCEQNLNHDAMYWYRQDPGQGLRLIYYSQIVNDFQKGDIAEGYSVSREKKESFPLTVTSAQKNPTAFYLCASSLGFRPNQPQHFGDGTRLSIL.

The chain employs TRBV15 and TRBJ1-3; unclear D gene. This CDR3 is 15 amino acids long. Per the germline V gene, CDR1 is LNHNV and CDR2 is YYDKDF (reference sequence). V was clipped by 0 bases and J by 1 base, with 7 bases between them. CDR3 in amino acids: CATSRDKVSGNTIYF. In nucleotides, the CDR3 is TGTGCCACCAGCAGAGATAAAGTGTCTGGAAACACCATATATTTT.

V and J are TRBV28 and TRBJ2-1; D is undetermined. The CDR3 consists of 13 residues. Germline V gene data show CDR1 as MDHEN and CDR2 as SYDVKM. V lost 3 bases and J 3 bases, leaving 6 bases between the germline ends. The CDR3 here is CASSLIVYNEQFF. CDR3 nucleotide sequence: TGTGCCAGCAGTTTGATAGTCTACAATGAGCAGTTCTTC. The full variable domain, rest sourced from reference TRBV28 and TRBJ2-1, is DVKVTQSSRYLVKRTGEKVFLECVQDMDHENMFWYRQDPGLGLRLIYFSYDVKMKEKGDIPEGYSVSREKKERFSLILESASTNQTSMYLCASSLIVYNEQFFGPGTRLTVL.